This T cell receptor (beta chain) was observed in a study of early T cells in non-severe SARS-CoV-2 infection. Study as a whole: The study sequenced bulk RNA from unsorted whole blood, with chains unpaired. Findings and limits, study-wide: Lookups in VDJdb leaned toward anti-spike CD8 responses and missed private and CD4 specificities.

This clonotype has at least ten counts. Antigen specificity is unknown. Unique molecular identifiers were added to individual cDNA molecules. TCRdb reprocessed the 5' RACE reads with MiXCR, giving one entry per CDR3 protein. This sample has 64,000 or so distinct CDR3 sequences, with around 11% found just once. Material: whole blood, obtained at baseline. The source of this sequence is an adult who was a healthcare worker with PCR-confirmed SARS-CoV-2 infection or an uninfected control (not recorded which).

Written as DNA, the CDR3 is TGCAGCGTTGAACCCCCCGAGGGTCCCCCTGAAGCTTTCTTT. The encoded protein is CSVEPPEGPPEAFF. The chain carries TRBV29-1 and TRBJ1-1; no firm D call. The CDR3 extends over 14 amino acids. V dropped 2 bases and J dropped 6 bases, with 16 bases sitting between them. The germline V gene encodes CDR1 SQVTM and CDR2 ANQGSEA.